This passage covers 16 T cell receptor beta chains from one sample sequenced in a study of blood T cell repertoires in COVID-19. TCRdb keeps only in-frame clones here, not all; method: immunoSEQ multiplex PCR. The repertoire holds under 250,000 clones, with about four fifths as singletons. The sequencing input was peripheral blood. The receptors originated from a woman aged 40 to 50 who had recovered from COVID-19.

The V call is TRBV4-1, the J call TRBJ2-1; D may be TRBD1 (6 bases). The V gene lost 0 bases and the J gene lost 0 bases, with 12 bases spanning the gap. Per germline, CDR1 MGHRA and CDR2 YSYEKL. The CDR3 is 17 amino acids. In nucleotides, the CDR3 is TGCGCCAGCAGCCAAGATATAACAGGGAGCTCCTACAATGAGCAGTTCTTC. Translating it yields CASSQDITGSSYNEQFF.

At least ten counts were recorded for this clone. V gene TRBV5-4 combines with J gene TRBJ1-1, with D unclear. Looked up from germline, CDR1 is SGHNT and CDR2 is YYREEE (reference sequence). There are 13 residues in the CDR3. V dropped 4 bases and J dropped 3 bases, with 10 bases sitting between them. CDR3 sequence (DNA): TGTGCCAGCAGCCCCACTCCCGACACTGAAGCTTTCTTT. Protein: CASSPTPDTEAFF.

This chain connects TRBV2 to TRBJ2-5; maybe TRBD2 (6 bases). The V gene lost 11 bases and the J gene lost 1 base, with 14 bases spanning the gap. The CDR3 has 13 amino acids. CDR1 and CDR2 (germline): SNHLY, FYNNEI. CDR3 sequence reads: CASRRESQETQYF. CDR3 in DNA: TGTGCCTCCCGTCGGGAGTCCCAAGAGACCCAGTACTTC.

In nucleotides, the CDR3 is TGTGCCAGCAGTGAAGTGGGGACAGCGAATGAAAAACTGTTTTTT. As protein: CASSEVGTANEKLFF. The V call is TRBV6-1, the J call TRBJ1-4, with 7 bases fitting TRBD1. Germline values: CDR1 MNHNS, CDR2 SASEGT. V trimming: 1 base; J trimming: 5 bases; junction bases outside the gene matches: 4. The CDR3 totals 15 residues.

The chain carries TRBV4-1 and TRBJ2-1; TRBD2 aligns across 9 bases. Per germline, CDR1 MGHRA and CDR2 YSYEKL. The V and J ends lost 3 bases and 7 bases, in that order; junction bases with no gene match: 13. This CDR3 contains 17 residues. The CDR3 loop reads CASSQGLGGGGANEQFF. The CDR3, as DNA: TGCGCCAGCAGCCAGGGCCTCGGGGGCGGGGGGGCGAATGAGCAGTTCTTC.

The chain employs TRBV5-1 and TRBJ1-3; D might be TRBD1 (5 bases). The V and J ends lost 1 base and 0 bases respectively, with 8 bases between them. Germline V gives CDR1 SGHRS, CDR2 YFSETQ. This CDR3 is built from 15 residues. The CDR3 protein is CASSLTTVSGNTIYF. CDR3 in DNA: TGCGCCAGCAGCTTGACGACAGTCTCTGGAAACACCATATATTTT. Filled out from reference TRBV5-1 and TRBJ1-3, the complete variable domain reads KAGVTQTPRYLIKTRGQQVTLSCSPISGHRSVSWYQQTPGQGLQFLFEYFSETQRNKGNFPGRFSGRQFSNSRSEMNVSTLELGDSALYLCASSLTTVSGNTIYFGEGSWLTVV.

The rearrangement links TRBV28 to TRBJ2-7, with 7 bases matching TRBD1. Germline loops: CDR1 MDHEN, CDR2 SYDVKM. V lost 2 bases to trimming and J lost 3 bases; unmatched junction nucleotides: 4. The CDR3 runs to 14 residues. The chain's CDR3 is CASSLPGQSYEQYF. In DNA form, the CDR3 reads TGTGCCAGCAGTTTACCGGGACAGAGCTACGAGCAGTACTTC.

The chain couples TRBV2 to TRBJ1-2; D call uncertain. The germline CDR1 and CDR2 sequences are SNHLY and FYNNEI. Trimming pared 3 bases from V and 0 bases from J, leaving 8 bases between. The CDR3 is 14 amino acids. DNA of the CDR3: TGTGCCAGCAGTGAGGAGGGAGCTAACTATGGCTACACCTTC. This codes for CASSEEGANYGYTF.

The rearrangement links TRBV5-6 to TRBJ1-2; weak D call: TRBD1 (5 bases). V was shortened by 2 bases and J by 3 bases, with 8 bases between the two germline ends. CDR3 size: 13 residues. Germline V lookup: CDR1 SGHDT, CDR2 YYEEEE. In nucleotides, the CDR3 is TGTGCCAGCAGCTTTAGACAGCACTATGGCTACACCTTC. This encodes CASSFRQHYGYTF.

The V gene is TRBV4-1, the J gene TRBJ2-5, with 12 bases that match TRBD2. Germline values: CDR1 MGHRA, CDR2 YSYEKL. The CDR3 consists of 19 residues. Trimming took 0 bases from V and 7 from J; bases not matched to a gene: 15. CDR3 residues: CASSQELAGGSGLLGTQYF. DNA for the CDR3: TGCGCCAGCAGCCAAGAACTAGCGGGGGGTTCAGGTTTATTAGGGACCCAGTACTTC.

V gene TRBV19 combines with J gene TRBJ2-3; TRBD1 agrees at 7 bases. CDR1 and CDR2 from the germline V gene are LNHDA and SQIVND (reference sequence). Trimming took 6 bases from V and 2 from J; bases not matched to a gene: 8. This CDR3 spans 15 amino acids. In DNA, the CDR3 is TGTGCCAGTAGGGACAGGTTTTATTCCACAGATACGCAGTATTTT. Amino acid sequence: CASRDRFYSTDTQYF.

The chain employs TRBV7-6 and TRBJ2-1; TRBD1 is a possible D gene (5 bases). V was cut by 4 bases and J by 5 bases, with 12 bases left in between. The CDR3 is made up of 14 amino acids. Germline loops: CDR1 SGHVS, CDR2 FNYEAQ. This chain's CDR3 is CASSSPAGNNEQFF. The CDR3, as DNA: TGTGCCAGCAGCTCACCCGCAGGGAACAATGAGCAGTTCTTC.

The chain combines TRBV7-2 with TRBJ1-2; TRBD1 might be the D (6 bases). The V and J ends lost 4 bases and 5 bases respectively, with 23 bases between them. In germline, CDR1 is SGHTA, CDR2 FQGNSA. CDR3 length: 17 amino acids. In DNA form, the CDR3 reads TGTGCCAGCAGCTCCACGCGTGATACCGGGACATTATATGGCTACACCTTC. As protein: CASSSTRDTGTLYGYTF.

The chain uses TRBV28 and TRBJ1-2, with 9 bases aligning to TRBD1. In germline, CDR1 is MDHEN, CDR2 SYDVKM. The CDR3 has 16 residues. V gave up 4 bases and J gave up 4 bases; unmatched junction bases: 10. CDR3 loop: CASSYLLETGGYGYTF. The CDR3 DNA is TGTGCCAGCAGTTATCTCTTGGAGACAGGGGGCTATGGCTACACCTTC.

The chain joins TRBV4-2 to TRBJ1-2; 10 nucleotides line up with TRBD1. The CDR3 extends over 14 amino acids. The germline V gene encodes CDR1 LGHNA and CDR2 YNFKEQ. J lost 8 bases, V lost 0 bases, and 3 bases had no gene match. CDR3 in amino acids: CASSQDGDRGGYTF. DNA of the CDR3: TGTGCCAGCAGCCAAGATGGGGACAGGGGAGGCTACACCTTC.

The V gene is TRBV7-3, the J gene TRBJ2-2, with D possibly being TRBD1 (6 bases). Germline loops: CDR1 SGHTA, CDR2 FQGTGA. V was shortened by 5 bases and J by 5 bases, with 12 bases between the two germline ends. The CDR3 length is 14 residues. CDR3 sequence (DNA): TGTGCCAGCAGCCGCCAAGGGGGAACCGGGGAGCTGTTTTTT. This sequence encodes CASSRQGGTGELFF.